This TCR beta chain was recovered during a study of control samples from healthy donors and cancer patients. This table comes from immunoSEQ multiplex PCR, and its TCRdb copy is limited to in-frame clones, with some not included. The sample includes around 95,000 clones, over 80% seen only once; the top ten take approximately 19%. The germline gives CDR1 MNHEY, CDR2 SVGAGI. The CDR3 covers 13 residues. The genes are TRBV6-5 and TRBJ1-2; no clear D gene. Sequencing was done on a sample of blood. This receptor was obtained from a man in his thirties or forties in good health. CDR3 amino acids: CAATGVPGYGYTF. The CDR3 coding sequence is TGTGCGGCAACCGGGGTCCCGGGGTATGGCTACACCTTC.